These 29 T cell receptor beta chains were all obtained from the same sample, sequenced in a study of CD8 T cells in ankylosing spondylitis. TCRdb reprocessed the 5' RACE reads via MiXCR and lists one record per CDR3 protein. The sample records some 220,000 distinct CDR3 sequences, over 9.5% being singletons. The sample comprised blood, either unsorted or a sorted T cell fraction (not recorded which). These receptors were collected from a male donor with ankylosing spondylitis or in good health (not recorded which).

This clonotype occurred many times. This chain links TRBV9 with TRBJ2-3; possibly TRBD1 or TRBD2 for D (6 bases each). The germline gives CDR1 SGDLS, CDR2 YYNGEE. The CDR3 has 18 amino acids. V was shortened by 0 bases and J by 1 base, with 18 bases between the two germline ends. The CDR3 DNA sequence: TGTGCCAGCAGCGTAGAAATTGGACGGGGGCCTCGCACAGATACGCAGTATTTT. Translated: CASSVEIGRGPRTDTQYF.

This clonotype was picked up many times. The CDR3 sequence is CASSLNGWDGYTF. The CDR3 DNA reads TGTGCCAGCAGTTTGAACGGCTGGGATGGCTACACCTTC. V is TRBV12-3 or TRBV12-4 and J is TRBJ1-2; no clear D gene. The CDR3 has 13 amino acids. Trimming stripped 3 bases from V and 6 bases from J, with 11 bases between.

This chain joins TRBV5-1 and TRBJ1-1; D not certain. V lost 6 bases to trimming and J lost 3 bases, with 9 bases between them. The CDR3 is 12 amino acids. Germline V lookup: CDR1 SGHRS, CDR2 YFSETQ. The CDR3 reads CASKNDHTEAFF. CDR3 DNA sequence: TGCGCCAGCAAGAACGATCACACTGAAGCTTTCTTT.

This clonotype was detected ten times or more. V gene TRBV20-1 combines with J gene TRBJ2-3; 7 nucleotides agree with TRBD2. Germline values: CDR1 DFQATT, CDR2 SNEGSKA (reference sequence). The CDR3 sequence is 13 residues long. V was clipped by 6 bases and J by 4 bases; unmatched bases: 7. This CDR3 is CSARISGADTQYF. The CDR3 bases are TGCAGTGCGCGTATAAGCGGGGCAGATACGCAGTATTTT.

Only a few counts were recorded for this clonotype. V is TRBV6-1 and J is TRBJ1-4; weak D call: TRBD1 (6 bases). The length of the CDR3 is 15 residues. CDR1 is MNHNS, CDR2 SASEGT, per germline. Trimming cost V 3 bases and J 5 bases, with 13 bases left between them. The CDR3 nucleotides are TGTGCCAGCAGTGACGTACAGGGACTAAATGAAAAACTGTTTTTT. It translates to CASSDVQGLNEKLFF.

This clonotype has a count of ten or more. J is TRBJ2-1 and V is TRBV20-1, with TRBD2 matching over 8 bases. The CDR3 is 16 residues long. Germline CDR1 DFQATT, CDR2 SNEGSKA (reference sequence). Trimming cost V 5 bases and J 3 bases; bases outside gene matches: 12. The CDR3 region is CSAPSLAGLFYNEQFF. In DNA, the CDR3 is TGCAGTGCTCCCTCTTTAGCGGGGCTGTTCTACAATGAGCAGTTCTTC.

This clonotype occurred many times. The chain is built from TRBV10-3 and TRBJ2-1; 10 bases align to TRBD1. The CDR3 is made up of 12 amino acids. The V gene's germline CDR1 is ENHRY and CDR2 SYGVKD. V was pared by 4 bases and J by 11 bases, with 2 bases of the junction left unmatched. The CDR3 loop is CAISGTGGQQFF. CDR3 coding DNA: TGTGCCATCAGTGGGACAGGGGGACAGCAGTTCTTC.

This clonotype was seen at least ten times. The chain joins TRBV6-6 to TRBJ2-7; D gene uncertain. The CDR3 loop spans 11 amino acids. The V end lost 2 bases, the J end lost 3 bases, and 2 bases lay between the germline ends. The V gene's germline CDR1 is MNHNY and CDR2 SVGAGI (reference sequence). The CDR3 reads CASSYNYEQYF. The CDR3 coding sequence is TGTGCCAGCAGTTACAACTACGAGCAGTACTTC.

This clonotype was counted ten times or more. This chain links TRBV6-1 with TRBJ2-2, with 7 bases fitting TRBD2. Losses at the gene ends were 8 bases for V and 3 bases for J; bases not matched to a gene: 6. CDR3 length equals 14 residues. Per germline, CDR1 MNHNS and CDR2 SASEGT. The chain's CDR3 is CASGGDGYTGELFF. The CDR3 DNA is TGTGCCAGCGGGGGGGACGGGTACACCGGGGAGCTGTTTTTT.

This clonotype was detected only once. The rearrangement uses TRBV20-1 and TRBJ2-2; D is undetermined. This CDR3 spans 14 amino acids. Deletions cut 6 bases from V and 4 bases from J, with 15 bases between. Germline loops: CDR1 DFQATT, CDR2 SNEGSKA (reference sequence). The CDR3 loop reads CSAPPRRGTGELFF. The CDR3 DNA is TGCAGTGCCCCACCCCGGCGTGGCACCGGGGAGCTGTTTTTT.

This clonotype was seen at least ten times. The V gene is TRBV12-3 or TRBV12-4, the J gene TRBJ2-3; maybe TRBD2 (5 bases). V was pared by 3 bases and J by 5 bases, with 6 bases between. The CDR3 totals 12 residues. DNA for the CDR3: TGTGCCAGCAGTTTTGAGGGAGATACGCAGTATTTT. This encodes CASSFEGDTQYF.

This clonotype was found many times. DNA of the CDR3: TGCGCCAGCAGCCCGCGGCCGGCGTACAGCGGGAGGGCCGGTAATGAGCAGTTCTTC. Encoded protein: CASSPRPAYSGRAGNEQFF. The J gene is TRBJ2-1, the V gene TRBV5-1; 10 nucleotides agree with TRBD2. The CDR3 runs 19 residues. Germline V gene lookup returns CDR1 SGHRS and CDR2 YFSETQ. Unmatched junction bases numbered 20, after V lost 4 bases and J lost 7 bases.

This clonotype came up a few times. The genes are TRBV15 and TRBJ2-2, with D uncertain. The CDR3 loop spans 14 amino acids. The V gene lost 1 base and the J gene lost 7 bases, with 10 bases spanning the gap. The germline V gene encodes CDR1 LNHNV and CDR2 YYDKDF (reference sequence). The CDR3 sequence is CATSRGPPVGELFF. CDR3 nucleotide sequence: TGTGCCACCAGCAGAGGCCCGCCCGTCGGGGAGCTGTTTTTT. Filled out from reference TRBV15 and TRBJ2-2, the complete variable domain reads DAMVIQNPRYQVTQFGKPVTLSCSQTLNHNVMYWYQQKSSQAPKLLFHYYDKDFNNEADTPDNFQSRRPNTSFCFLDIRSPGLGDTAMYLCATSRGPPVGELFFGEGSRLTVL.

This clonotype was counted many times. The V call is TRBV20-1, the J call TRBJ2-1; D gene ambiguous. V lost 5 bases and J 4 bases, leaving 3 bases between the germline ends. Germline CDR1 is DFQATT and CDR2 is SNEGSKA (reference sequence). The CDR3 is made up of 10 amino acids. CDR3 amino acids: CSAGYNEQFF. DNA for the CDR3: TGCAGTGCTGGGTACAATGAGCAGTTCTTC.

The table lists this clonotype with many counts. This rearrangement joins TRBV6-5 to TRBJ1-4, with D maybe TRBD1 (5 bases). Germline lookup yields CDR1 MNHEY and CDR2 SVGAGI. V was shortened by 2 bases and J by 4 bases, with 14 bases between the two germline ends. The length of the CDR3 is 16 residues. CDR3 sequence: CASSYGSRADNEKLFF. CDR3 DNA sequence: TGTGCCAGCAGTTACGGCTCCAGGGCGGATAATGAAAAACTGTTTTTT.

CDR3 loop: CSVDRRRGYNEQFF. In DNA form, the CDR3 reads TGCAGCGTTGATCGGCGGAGGGGGTACAATGAGCAGTTCTTC. The chain carries TRBV29-1 and TRBJ2-1, with D possibly being TRBD1 or TRBD2 (6 bases each). Germline CDR1 SQVTM, CDR2 ANQGSEA. Trimming removed 3 bases at V and 4 bases at J, with 13 bases between. This CDR3 is 14 amino acids long.

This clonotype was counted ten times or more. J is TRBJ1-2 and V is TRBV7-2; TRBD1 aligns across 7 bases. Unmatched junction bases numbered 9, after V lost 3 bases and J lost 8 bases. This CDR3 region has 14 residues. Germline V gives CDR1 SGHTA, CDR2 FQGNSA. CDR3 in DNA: TGTGCCAGCAGCTTCAGAGGGACAGCATTAGGCTACACCTTC. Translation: CASSFRGTALGYTF.

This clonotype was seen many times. In DNA form, the CDR3 reads TGTGCCATCATGGCTAGCGGGTATAACACCGGGGAGCTGTTTTTT. Residues: CAIMASGYNTGELFF. V is TRBV10-3 and J is TRBJ2-2; 8 bases are shared with TRBD2. This CDR3 region has 15 residues. The V gene's germline CDR1 is ENHRY and CDR2 SYGVKD. Unmatched junction bases numbered 6, after V lost 7 bases and J lost 2 bases.

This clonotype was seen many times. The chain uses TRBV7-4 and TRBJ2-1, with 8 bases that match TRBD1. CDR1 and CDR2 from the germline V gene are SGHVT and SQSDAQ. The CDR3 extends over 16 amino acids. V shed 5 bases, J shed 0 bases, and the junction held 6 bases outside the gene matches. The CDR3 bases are TGTGCCAGCAGCGAGGGACAGGCCAACTCCTACAATGAGCAGTTCTTC. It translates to CASSEGQANSYNEQFF.

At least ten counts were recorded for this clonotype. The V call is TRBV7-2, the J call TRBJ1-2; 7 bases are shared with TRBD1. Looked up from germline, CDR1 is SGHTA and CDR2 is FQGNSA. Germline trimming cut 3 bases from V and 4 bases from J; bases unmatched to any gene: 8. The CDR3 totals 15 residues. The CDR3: CASSLYGDRVYGYTF. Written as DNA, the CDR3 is TGTGCCAGCAGCTTGTATGGAGACAGGGTCTATGGCTACACCTTC.

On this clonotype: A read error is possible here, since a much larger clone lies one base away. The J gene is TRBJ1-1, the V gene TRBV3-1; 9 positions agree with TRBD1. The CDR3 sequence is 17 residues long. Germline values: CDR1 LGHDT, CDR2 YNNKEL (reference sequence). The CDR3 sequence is CACSQDLLGQGADEAFF. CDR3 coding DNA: TGTGCCTGCAGCCAAGATTTATTGGGACAGGGTGCGGATGAAGCTTTCTTT.

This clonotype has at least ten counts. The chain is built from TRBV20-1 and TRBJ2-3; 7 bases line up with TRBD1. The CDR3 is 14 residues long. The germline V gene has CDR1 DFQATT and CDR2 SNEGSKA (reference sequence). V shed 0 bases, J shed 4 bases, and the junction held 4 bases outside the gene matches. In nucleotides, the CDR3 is TGCAGTGCTAGAGATGGGCAGGGGGCAGATACGCAGTATTTT. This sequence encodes CSARDGQGADTQYF.

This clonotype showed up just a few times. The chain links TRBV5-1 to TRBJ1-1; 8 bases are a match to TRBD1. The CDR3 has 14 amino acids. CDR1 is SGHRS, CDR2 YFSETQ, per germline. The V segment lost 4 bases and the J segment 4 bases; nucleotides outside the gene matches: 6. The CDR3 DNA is TGCGCCAGCAGCGGAGGACAGGGCTCCACTGAAGCTTTCTTT. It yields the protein CASSGGQGSTEAFF.

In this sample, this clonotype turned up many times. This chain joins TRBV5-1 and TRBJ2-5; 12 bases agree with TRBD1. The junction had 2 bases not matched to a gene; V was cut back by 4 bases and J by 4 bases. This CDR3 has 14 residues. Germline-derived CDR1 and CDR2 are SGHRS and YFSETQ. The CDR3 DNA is TGCGCCAGCAGCAAGGGACAGGGGGCAGAGACCCAGTACTTC. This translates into CASSKGQGAETQYF.

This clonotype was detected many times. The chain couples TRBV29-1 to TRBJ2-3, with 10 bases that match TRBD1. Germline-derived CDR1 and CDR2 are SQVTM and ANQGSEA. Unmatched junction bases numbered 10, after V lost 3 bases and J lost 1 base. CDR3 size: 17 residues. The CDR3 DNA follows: TGCAGCGTTGAGGGACAGGGGTCTCCGACGGGCACAGATACGCAGTATTTT. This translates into CSVEGQGSPTGTDTQYF.

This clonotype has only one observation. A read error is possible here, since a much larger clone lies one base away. CDR3 amino acids: CSAGRAERSSGYTF. The CDR3 nucleotides are TGCAGTGCTGGGCGGGCAGAACGGAGTTCTGGCTACACCTTC. The J gene is TRBJ1-2, the V gene TRBV20-1; no definite D call. The V and J ends lost 5 bases and 7 bases respectively, with 20 bases between them. The CDR3 runs to 14 residues. Germline assignment: CDR1 DFQATT and CDR2 SNEGSKA (reference sequence).

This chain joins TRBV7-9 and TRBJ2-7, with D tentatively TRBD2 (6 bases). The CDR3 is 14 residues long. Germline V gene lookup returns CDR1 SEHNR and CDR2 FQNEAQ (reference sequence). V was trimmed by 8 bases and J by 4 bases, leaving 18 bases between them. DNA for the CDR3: TGTGCCAGCTCCTGGAGGGCAGGAGATTACGAGCAGTACTTC. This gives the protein CASSWRAGDYEQYF.

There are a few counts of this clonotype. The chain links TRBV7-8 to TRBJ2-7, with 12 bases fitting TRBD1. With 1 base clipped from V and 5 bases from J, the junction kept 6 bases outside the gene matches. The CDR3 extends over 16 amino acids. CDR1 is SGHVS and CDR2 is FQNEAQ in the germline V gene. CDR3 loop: CASSLVQGQGANEQYF. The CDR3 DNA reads TGTGCCAGCAGCTTAGTTCAGGGACAGGGGGCCAACGAGCAGTACTTC.

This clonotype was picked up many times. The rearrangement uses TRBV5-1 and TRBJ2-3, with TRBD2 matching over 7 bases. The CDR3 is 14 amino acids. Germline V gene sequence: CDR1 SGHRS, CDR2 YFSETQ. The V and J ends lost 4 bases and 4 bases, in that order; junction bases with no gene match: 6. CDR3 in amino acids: CASSRTSGPDTQYF. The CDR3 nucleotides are TGCGCCAGCAGCAGGACTAGTGGCCCAGATACGCAGTATTTT.